Below are 27 T cell receptor beta chains sequenced from a single sample in a study of T cells after yellow fever vaccination (dated by TCRdb to between 2018 and 2021). The library was built by means of 5' RACE. The listed sequencing device is Illumina NovaSeq 6000. TCRdb trimmed the raw reads at Q25, called clones with MiXCR and kept productive beta chains. Rows with one shared CDR3 protein collapse into an entry with the most common genes and DNA. The sample has about 220,000 distinct CDR3 sequences on record, about 3% of them singletons. Clones ranked in the top ten supply around 3% of the sample. The treatment or condition label, read with the paper, signifies: live attenuated yellow fever vaccine strain. Material: CD4+ T cells sorted from PBMCs, obtained 10 days after the yellow fever booster vaccination. These receptors came from a man aged 18-30 years who received the YFV17D yellow fever vaccine.

The V and J genes are TRBV9 and TRBJ1-1; D unclear. Germline CDR1 reads SGDLS; CDR2 reads YYNGEE. There are 14 residues in the CDR3. Trimming took off 0 bases at V and 0 bases at J, with 6 bases between the two ends. The CDR3 sequence: CASSVEGLNTEAFF. The CDR3 nucleotides read TGTGCCAGCAGCGTAGAAGGTCTGAACACTGAAGCTTTCTTT.

This clonotype was seen a handful of times. The CDR3 nucleotides read TGTGCCAGCAGCTGGACAGGCAGGACAGATACGCAGTATTTT. It is translated as CASSWTGRTDTQYF. The chain carries TRBV7-2 and TRBJ2-3; 7 nucleotides align to TRBD1. This CDR3 is built from 14 residues. The J segment lost 3 bases and the V segment lost 4 bases, leaving 4 bases of the junction unmatched. Per the germline V gene, CDR1 is SGHTA and CDR2 is FQGNSA.

This clonotype was found many times. This rearrangement joins TRBV5-1 to TRBJ2-2, with D unresolved. The ends were cut back, 0 bases at V and 1 base at J, with 4 bases in the middle. The CDR3 is made up of 14 amino acids. Germline CDR1 and CDR2: SGHRS and YFSETQ. CDR3 loop: CASSLAENTGELFF. Written as DNA, the CDR3 is TGCGCCAGCAGCTTGGCAGAGAACACCGGGGAGCTGTTTTTT.

CDR3 bases: TGTGCCAGTTCGCGACAGGGGCCAAGGGTCGGGGAGCTGTTTTTT. Translation gives CASSRQGPRVGELFF. V gene TRBV2 combines with J gene TRBJ2-2, with TRBD1 matching over 8 bases. Trimming cost V 9 bases and J 7 bases; bases outside gene matches: 13. This CDR3 spans 15 amino acids. Germline loops: CDR1 SNHLY, CDR2 FYNNEI. The variable domain in full, completed from reference TRBV2 and TRBJ2-2, reads EPEVTQTPSHQVTQMGQEVILRCVPISNHLYFYWYRQILGQKVEFLVSFYNNEISEKSEIFDDQFSVERPDGSNFTLKIRSTKLEDSAMYFCASSRQGPRVGELFFGEGSRLTVL.

This clonotype was seen more than once but under ten times. The chain combines TRBV6-1 with TRBJ1-4, with a possible D match to TRBD1 (5 bases). From germline, CDR1 is MNHNS and CDR2 SASEGT. The CDR3 loop spans 14 amino acids. Trimming pared 6 bases from V and 2 bases from J, leaving 10 bases between. The CDR3: CASRETATNEKLFF. DNA of the CDR3: TGTGCCAGCAGGGAGACAGCTACTAATGAAAAACTGTTTTTT.

Ten or more counts support this clonotype. The chain employs TRBV12-3 or TRBV12-4 and TRBJ2-5; D possibly corresponds to TRBD2 (6 bases). Trimming pared 6 bases from V and 2 bases from J, leaving 13 bases between. The CDR3 has 14 amino acids. The CDR3 protein is CASSPGLSQETQYF. The DNA of the CDR3 is TGTGCCAGCAGCCCGGGACTGTCACAAGAGACCCAGTACTTC.

The V call is TRBV4-1, the J call TRBJ1-2; D remains unclear. Germline assignment: CDR1 MGHRA and CDR2 YSYEKL. V lost 7 bases to trimming and J lost 3 bases, with 12 bases between them. CDR3 length equals 13 residues. CDR3: CASTKGADYGYTF. DNA for the CDR3: TGCGCCAGCACCAAGGGTGCGGACTATGGCTACACCTTC.

There are a few counts of this clonotype. The chain uses TRBV4-3 and TRBJ2-2; 11 bases map to TRBD2. With 3 bases clipped from V and 6 bases from J, the junction kept 9 bases outside the gene matches. Germline V CDR1 and CDR2: LGHNA, YSLEER. This CDR3 has 17 residues. The CDR3 here is CASSQGFLAGGAGELFF. The CDR3 DNA is TGCGCCAGCAGCCAGGGGTTTCTAGCGGGGGGTGCCGGGGAGCTGTTTTTT.

This clonotype was recorded a few times. The J gene is TRBJ2-1, the V gene TRBV18; 7 bases map to TRBD2. The germline V gene encodes CDR1 KGHSH and CDR2 LQKENI. J lost 8 bases, V lost 4 bases, and 11 bases had no gene match. The CDR3 has 15 amino acids. CDR3 coding DNA: TGTGCCAGCTCACTTCAAAGCGGGGCTCAGTATGAGCAGTTCTTC. Its translation: CASSLQSGAQYEQFF.

The chain couples TRBV20-1 to TRBJ2-1, with D perhaps TRBD1 (5 bases). Germline CDR1 DFQATT, CDR2 SNEGSKA (reference sequence). Trimming stripped 5 bases from V and 0 bases from J, with 8 bases between. The CDR3 covers 13 residues. The CDR3 here is CSAGQISYNEQFF. The CDR3 DNA reads as TGCAGTGCTGGACAAATCTCCTACAATGAGCAGTTCTTC.

The CDR3 coding sequence is TGTGCCAGCAGCTCCCCTAGCGGGGGGTGGGATGAGCAGTTCTTC. Translation gives CASSSPSGGWDEQFF. The V call is TRBV7-2, the J call TRBJ2-1, with 11 positions matching TRBD2. The length of the CDR3 is 15 residues. Germline CDR1 reads SGHTA; CDR2 reads FQGNSA. V trimming: 4 bases; J trimming: 8 bases; junction bases outside the gene matches: 7.

This clonotype was observed many times. The chain recombines TRBV5-1 with TRBJ1-1; TRBD1 aligns across 8 bases. Losses at the gene ends were 3 bases for V and 1 base for J; bases not matched to a gene: 2. This CDR3 is built from 14 residues. Germline CDR1 and CDR2: SGHRS and YFSETQ. This chain's CDR3 is CASSSGGRNTEAFF. CDR3 in DNA: TGCGCCAGCAGCTCAGGGGGCCGGAACACTGAAGCTTTCTTT.

There are a few counts of this clonotype. The V call is TRBV11-2, the J call TRBJ2-6, with unresolved D. The germline V gene encodes CDR1 SGHAT and CDR2 FQNNGV. CDR3 length equals 13 residues. Between the trimmed V and J ends, which lost 7 bases and 4 bases, there was a span of 8 bases. CDR3 amino acids: CASTKGGANVLTF. In DNA, the CDR3 is TGTGCCAGCACCAAAGGGGGGGCCAACGTCCTGACTTTC.

This clonotype has ten or more counts. The chain combines TRBV20-1 with TRBJ2-4, with TRBD1 matching over 9 bases. Per the germline V gene, CDR1 is DFQATT and CDR2 is SNEGSKA (reference sequence). The CDR3 is made up of 14 amino acids. With V trimmed by 6 bases and J by 9 bases, 12 bases remained unmatched. CDR3 in amino acids: CSASPGTGKLIQYF. The CDR3 nucleotides are TGCAGTGCGTCCCCCGGGACAGGGAAGCTCATTCAGTACTTC.

This clonotype has at least ten counts. J is TRBJ2-1 and V is TRBV11-2; possibly TRBD1 or TRBD2 for D (5 bases each). This CDR3 spans 16 amino acids. Germline assignment: CDR1 SGHAT and CDR2 FQNNGV. With 6 bases removed from V and 6 bases from J, the gap between germline ends came to 21 bases. The CDR3 DNA reads TGTGCCAGCAGTATTATCCCGGGACCCTCGGGCAATGAGCAGTTCTTC. Translated: CASSIIPGPSGNEQFF. Using reference TRBV11-2 and TRBJ2-1 for the parts outside the CDR3, the full variable domain is EAGVAQSPRYKIIEKRQSVAFWCNPISGHATLYWYQQILGQGPKLLIQFQNNGVVDDSQLPKDRFSAERLKGVDSTLKIQPAKLEDSAVYLCASSIIPGPSGNEQFFGPGTRLTVL.

This clonotype has a handful of counts. This chain connects TRBV19 to TRBJ2-3; D unresolved. Trimming removed 1 base from V and 6 bases from J, with 8 bases in between. The CDR3 extends over 13 amino acids. In germline, CDR1 is LNHDA, CDR2 SQIVND (reference sequence). DNA for the CDR3: TGTGCCAGTAGTATAGGCCCGCGGGATACGCAGTATTTT. Translating gives CASSIGPRDTQYF.

V and J are TRBV2 and TRBJ2-1, with 12 bases aligning to TRBD1. The CDR3 covers 15 residues. The germline gives CDR1 SNHLY, CDR2 FYNNEI. V was pared by 6 bases and J by 4 bases, with 4 bases of the junction left unmatched. In nucleotides, the CDR3 is TGTGCCAGCAGCGGGACAGGGGGCGGGTACAATGAGCAGTTCTTC. Its translation is CASSGTGGGYNEQFF.

This clonotype was counted ten times or more. V gene TRBV7-2 combines with J gene TRBJ2-5; 7 positions match TRBD2. The V gene's germline CDR1 is SGHTA and CDR2 FQGNSA. Trimming removed 5 bases from V and 3 bases from J; junction bases left unmatched: 3. The CDR3 runs 13 residues. In DNA form, the CDR3 reads TGTGCCAGCAGCCGGGCGGGGGAAGAGACCCAGTACTTC. Translation gives CASSRAGEETQYF.

This clonotype has a count of ten or more. The genes are TRBV6-5 and TRBJ1-2, with TRBD1 as a possible D gene (6 bases). Trimming pared 5 bases from V and 4 bases from J, leaving 17 bases between. From germline, CDR1 is MNHEY and CDR2 SVGAGI. The CDR3 loop spans 15 amino acids. CDR3 in DNA: TGTGCCAGCAGTCCGCAGGGGAGGAGGCTCTATGGCTACACCTTC. This gives the protein CASSPQGRRLYGYTF.

This clonotype was seen many times. This chain links TRBV28 with TRBJ2-3; D possibly corresponds to TRBD2 (7 bases). This CDR3 contains 15 residues. In germline, CDR1 is MDHEN, CDR2 SYDVKM. V lost 4 bases, J lost 2 bases, and 13 bases lay in between. DNA of the CDR3: TGTGCCAGCAGTTCAGCGGGGACACCCACAGATACGCAGTATTTT. This translates into CASSSAGTPTDTQYF.

The rearrangement links TRBV6-2 or TRBV6-3 to TRBJ1-2, with D unresolved. V gave up 2 bases and J gave up 0 bases, with 4 bases separating them. CDR3 length: 13 amino acids. CDR1 is MNHEY, CDR2 SVGEGT, per germline. In nucleotides, the CDR3 is TGTGCCAGCAGTTACGGCCCTAACTATGGCTACACCTTC. Its translation: CASSYGPNYGYTF.

The chain recombines TRBV6-2 or TRBV6-3 with TRBJ2-7, with D possibly TRBD2 on 5 matching bases. Trimming took 2 bases from V and 0 from J, leaving 8 bases between them. From germline, CDR1 is MNHEY and CDR2 SVGEGT. This CDR3 has 14 amino acids. The CDR3 protein is CASSYVTTSYEQYF. The CDR3 DNA is TGTGCCAGCAGTTACGTGACTACCTCCTACGAGCAGTACTTC.

This clonotype was seen only a few times. The genes are TRBV7-3 and TRBJ2-6; possible D gene TRBD2, 5 bases. CDR3 length: 17 amino acids. Trimming took 2 bases from V and 0 from J, leaving 11 bases between them. CDR1 is SGHTA and CDR2 is FQGTGA in the germline V gene. CDR3 sequence reads: CASSLRGQSSGANVLTF. CDR3 nucleotide sequence: TGTGCCAGCAGCTTACGCGGGCAGAGCTCTGGGGCCAACGTCCTGACTTTC.

Many counts were recorded for this clonotype. The chain recombines TRBV29-1 with TRBJ1-5; D perhaps matches TRBD1 (5 bases). Trimming took 7 bases from V and 7 from J, leaving 14 bases between them. Germline CDR1 is SQVTM and CDR2 is ANQGSEA. The CDR3 extends over 12 amino acids. The CDR3: CSGGTDGQPQHF. As DNA, the CDR3 is TGCAGCGGAGGGACCGATGGACAGCCCCAGCATTTT.

Many counts were recorded for this clonotype. V gene TRBV6-4 combines with J gene TRBJ2-7; 10 nucleotides agree with TRBD2. Looked up from germline, CDR1 is MRHNA and CDR2 is SNTAGT. J gave up 2 bases and V 7 bases, and 2 bases lay outside the gene matches. The CDR3 is 13 residues long. The CDR3 DNA is TGTGCCAGCAACGGACTAGCGGCCTACGAGCAGTACTTC. Residues: CASNGLAAYEQYF.

This clonotype came up many times. The chain couples TRBV6-1 to TRBJ2-5; 8 nucleotides match TRBD2. The CDR3 is 14 amino acids. With 6 bases clipped from V and 4 bases from J, the junction kept 7 bases outside the gene matches. Germline lookup yields CDR1 MNHNS and CDR2 SASEGT. The DNA for the CDR3 is TGTGCCAGCAGCGGCTTAGCGGGGCCAGAGACCCAGTACTTC. Amino acids: CASSGLAGPETQYF.

This clonotype has at least ten counts. The chain couples TRBV20-1 to TRBJ2-5, with D possibly called TRBD1 or TRBD2 (5 bases each). This CDR3 comprises 12 residues. V was pared by 6 bases and J by 5 bases, with 13 bases between. The V gene's germline CDR1 is DFQATT and CDR2 SNEGSKA (reference sequence). The CDR3 DNA follows: TGCAGTGCCCAGAGGGACCGCGAGACCCAGTACTTC. This gives the protein CSAQRDRETQYF.